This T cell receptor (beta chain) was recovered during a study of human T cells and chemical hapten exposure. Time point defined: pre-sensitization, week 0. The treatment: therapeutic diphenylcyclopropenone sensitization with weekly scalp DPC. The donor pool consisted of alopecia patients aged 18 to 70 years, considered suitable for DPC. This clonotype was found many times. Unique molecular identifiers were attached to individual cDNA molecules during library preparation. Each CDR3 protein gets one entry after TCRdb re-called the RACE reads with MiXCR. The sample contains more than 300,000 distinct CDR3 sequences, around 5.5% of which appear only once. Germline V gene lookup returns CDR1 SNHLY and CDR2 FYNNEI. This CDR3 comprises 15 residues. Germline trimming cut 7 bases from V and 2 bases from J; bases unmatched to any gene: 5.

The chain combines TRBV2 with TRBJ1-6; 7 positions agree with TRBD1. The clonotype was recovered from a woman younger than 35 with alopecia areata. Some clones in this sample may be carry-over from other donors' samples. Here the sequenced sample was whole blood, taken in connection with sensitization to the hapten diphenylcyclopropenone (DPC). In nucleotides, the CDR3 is TGTGCCAGCACTTCTGGGACAGCCTATAATTCACCCCTCCACTTT. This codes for CASTSGTAYNSPLHF. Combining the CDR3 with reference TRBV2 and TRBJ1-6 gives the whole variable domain EPEVTQTPSHQVTQMGQEVILRCVPISNHLYFYWYRQILGQKVEFLVSFYNNEISEKSEIFDDQFSVERPDGSNFTLKIRSTKLEDSAMYFCASTSGTAYNSPLHFGNGTRLTVT.